This T cell receptor (beta chain) was identified in a study of Graves' ophthalmopathy and Graves' hyperthyroidism. Study at large: Pretreatment peripheral blood was obtained at initial diagnosis. Notes on the study in general: With a specificity of roughly 72% and a sensitivity of 70.59%, the model predicted ophthalmopathy progression. Ophthalmopathy versus stable hyperthyroidism: 13-signature model gave 87.88% sensitivity, around 81% specificity.

The CDR3 has 14 amino acids. The V gene's germline CDR1 is LNHNV and CDR2 YYDKDF (reference sequence). V shed 6 bases and J shed 2 bases, with 12 bases lying between them. Scientists amplified the TCR beta CDR3 regions from RNA transcripts. First-round RT-PCR with HTBI primers preceded a second-round multiplex PCR. MiXCR, applied by TCRdb to the multiplex PCR reads, yields one record per CDR3 protein. The sample includes over 650,000 distinct CDR3 sequences, over 40% seen only once; the top ten take around 3%. About this clonotype: Its antigen remains unidentified.

Input material: peripheral blood. The receptor was derived from an adult man with Graves' ophthalmopathy. The V gene is TRBV15, the J gene TRBJ2-3; weak D call: TRBD2 (6 bases). CDR3 region: CATRRDSYTDTQYF. The CDR3 DNA follows: TGTGCCACCAGAAGGGACTCGTACACAGATACGCAGTATTTT.